A single sample gave rise to the 28 T cell receptor beta chains below, sequenced in a study of blood T cell repertoires in COVID-19. The assay was immunoSEQ multiplex PCR, and TCRdb's table has in-frame clones only and misses some. This table has 55,000 to 90,000 clones, roughly nine tenths appearing once. Sample: peripheral blood. All receptors derive from a woman aged 55-75 years with acute or convalescent COVID-19.

The V gene is TRBV21-1, the J gene TRBJ2-1; TRBD2, the D gene given by the table, was not confirmed from the DNA. TRBV21-1 is a pseudogene. The CDR3 is 13 amino acids. CDR3: CASKLAGDNEQFF. CDR3 bases: TGTGCCAGCAAACTAGCGGGGGACAATGAGCAGTTCTTC.

The chain has TRBV18 and TRBJ1-5; D is unresolved. Between the trimmed V and J ends, which lost 3 bases and 3 bases, there was a span of 9 bases. The CDR3 is made up of 14 amino acids. Germline V gene lookup returns CDR1 KGHSH and CDR2 LQKENI. Here the CDR3 reads CASSPPQSNQPQHF. CDR3 coding DNA: TGTGCCAGCTCACCTCCCCAGTCCAATCAGCCCCAGCATTTT.

The CDR3 reads CASREQRLTYEQYF. CDR3 DNA sequence: TGTGCCAGCAGGGAACAGAGACTGACCTACGAGCAGTACTTC. V gene TRBV2 combines with J gene TRBJ2-7; D gene uncertain. The CDR3 is 14 residues long. Germline CDR1 SNHLY, CDR2 FYNNEI. V was shortened by 6 bases and J by 2 bases, with 14 bases between the two germline ends.

This clone has only a few counts. This chain uses TRBV4-1 with TRBJ2-2, with D maybe TRBD1 (5 bases). V dropped 4 bases and J dropped 1 base, with 7 bases sitting between them. Looked up from germline, CDR1 is MGHRA and CDR2 is YSYEKL. This CDR3 is 14 amino acids long. The DNA of the CDR3 is TGCGCCAGCAGCCCGACAGTGAACACCGGGGAGCTGTTTTTT. Its translation is CASSPTVNTGELFF.

CDR3 DNA: TGTGCCAGCAGCTTGGCGCGACTAGCGGGGGGGCTTGAGACCCAGTACTTC. It yields the protein CASSLARLAGGLETQYF. This chain connects TRBV7-2 to TRBJ2-5; 14 nucleotides agree with TRBD2. J lost 5 bases, V lost 3 bases, and 8 bases had no gene match. The V gene's germline CDR1 is SGHTA and CDR2 FQGNSA. The CDR3 is 17 residues long.

The V gene is TRBV10-2, the J gene TRBJ2-1; 8 bases fit TRBD2. Germline V gene sequence: CDR1 WSHSY, CDR2 SAAADI. V was pared by 6 bases and J by 5 bases, with 3 bases of the junction left unmatched. The CDR3 consists of 13 residues. Here the CDR3 reads CASSLAGNNEQFF. Here the CDR3 DNA reads TGCGCCAGCAGCTTAGCGGGGAACAATGAGCAGTTCTTC.

The chain is built from TRBV5-1 and TRBJ1-1, with D uncertain. Germline CDR1 reads SGHRS; CDR2 reads YFSETQ. The CDR3 is 12 amino acids. V gave up 8 bases and J gave up 1 base, with 9 bases separating them. CDR3 nucleotides: TGCGCCAGTCGGGTTACGAACACTGAAGCTTTCTTT. Residues: CASRVTNTEAFF.

V and J are TRBV5-1 and TRBJ1-5, with a weak D call TRBD1 (5 bases). V lost 3 bases and J 0 bases, leaving 7 bases between the germline ends. The V gene's germline CDR1 is SGHRS and CDR2 YFSETQ. CDR3 length: 14 residues. CDR3 sequence: CASSSGDSNQPQHF. CDR3 nucleotides: TGCGCCAGCAGCTCGGGGGATAGCAATCAGCCCCAGCATTTT.

The chain uses TRBV4-1 and TRBJ2-6, with no clear D. Germline V gives CDR1 MGHRA, CDR2 YSYEKL. This CDR3 region has 19 residues. Trimming left V 3 bases short and J 0 bases short, with 18 bases between. The CDR3, as DNA: TGCGCCAGCAGCCATGATTCTTCAGGTAGGATCTCTGGGGCCAACGTCCTGACTTTC. Translating it yields CASSHDSSGRISGANVLTF.

The chain joins TRBV14 to TRBJ2-7, with 11 positions matching TRBD1. Germline CDR1 SGHDN, CDR2 FVKESK. This CDR3 spans 14 amino acids. V was clipped by 6 bases and J by 6 bases; unmatched bases: 7. CDR3: CASRRTGGKPEQYF. The CDR3 DNA sequence: TGTGCCAGCAGAAGGACAGGGGGCAAGCCCGAGCAGTACTTC.

The V and J genes are TRBV5-1 and TRBJ2-2, with 8 bases fitting TRBD1. J gave up 8 bases and V 4 bases, and 7 bases lay outside the gene matches. There are 14 residues in the CDR3. The germline CDR1 and CDR2 sequences are SGHRS and YFSETQ. The DNA for the CDR3 is TGCGCCAGCAGCATGGGACAGGCCATTGGGGAGCTGTTTTTT. Its translation is CASSMGQAIGELFF.

The chain employs TRBV28 and TRBJ1-5; possibly TRBD1 for D (6 bases). The V end was cut by 2 bases, the J end by 2 bases, with 16 bases between. Per the germline V gene, CDR1 is MDHEN and CDR2 is SYDVKM. This CDR3 is built from 17 residues. In DNA form, the CDR3 reads TGTGCCAGCAGTTTAGGGGGTTCGGGGGGCGGCAATCAGCCCCAGCATTTT. Translating it yields CASSLGGSGGGNQPQHF.

The chain joins TRBV5-1 to TRBJ2-7; D not resolved. This CDR3 is built from 13 residues. The germline V and J ends were trimmed by 4 bases and 3 bases, with 11 bases remaining between them. The germline gives CDR1 SGHRS, CDR2 YFSETQ. CDR3 amino acids: CASSPGNSYEQYF. The CDR3 DNA is TGCGCCAGCAGCCCAGGTAACAGCTACGAGCAGTACTTC.

There are a few counts of this clone. V and J are TRBV6-5 and TRBJ1-1; D may be TRBD1 (5 bases). V lost 5 bases and J lost 8, with 12 bases in between. The CDR3 totals 12 residues. Germline assignment: CDR1 MNHEY and CDR2 SVGAGI. The CDR3 spells CASSMGGSEAFF. In DNA form, the CDR3 reads TGTGCCAGCAGTATGGGGGGGTCAGAAGCTTTCTTT.

V gene TRBV13 combines with J gene TRBJ2-3; D is unresolved. Per the germline V gene, CDR1 is PRHDT and CDR2 is FYEKMQ (reference sequence). The V and J ends lost 4 bases and 10 bases respectively, with 12 bases between them. The CDR3 is 12 amino acids. This CDR3 is CASSSRPFAQYF. CDR3 coding DNA: TGTGCCAGCAGCTCCCGTCCTTTTGCGCAGTATTTT.

J is TRBJ1-1 and V is TRBV19, with D possibly TRBD1 on 6 matching bases. Trimming pared 1 base from V and 5 bases from J, leaving 14 bases between. From germline, CDR1 is LNHDA and CDR2 SQIVND (reference sequence). CDR3 size: 15 residues. The CDR3 spells CASSIGDNPRTEAFF. The DNA for the CDR3 is TGTGCCAGTAGTATAGGGGACAACCCGCGGACTGAAGCTTTCTTT.

This clone has only one observation. The rearrangement links TRBV6-5 to TRBJ1-2; D is uncertain. Trimming stripped 7 bases from V and 8 bases from J, with 14 bases between. The CDR3 loop spans 12 amino acids. Germline loops: CDR1 MNHEY, CDR2 SVGAGI. The CDR3 here is CASIGPLGGYTF. The CDR3 DNA reads TGTGCCAGCATCGGCCCCCTCGGGGGCTACACCTTC.

The chain carries TRBV19 and TRBJ2-3; 7 bases fit TRBD2. Germline V lookup: CDR1 LNHDA, CDR2 SQIVND (reference sequence). J gave up 0 bases and V 3 bases, and 0 bases lay outside the gene matches. The CDR3 length is 14 residues. The CDR3: CASSMRGSTDTQYF. CDR3 DNA sequence: TGTGCCAGTAGTATGCGGGGGAGCACAGATACGCAGTATTTT.

In the case of this clone: Other DNA sequences within the sample encode an identical CDR3. The chain carries TRBV5-4 and TRBJ2-1; no clear D. The V end lost 4 bases, the J end lost 0 bases, and 8 bases lay between the germline ends. The CDR3 consists of 14 residues. The germline V gene has CDR1 SGHNT and CDR2 YYREEE (reference sequence). CDR3: CASSPRGSYNEQFF. The CDR3 DNA reads TGTGCCAGCAGCCCCCGCGGCTCCTACAATGAGCAGTTCTTC.

The chain uses TRBV2 and TRBJ2-7; 14 positions agree with TRBD2. In germline, CDR1 is SNHLY, CDR2 FYNNEI. V shed 1 base, J shed 2 bases, and the junction held 7 bases outside the gene matches. The CDR3 contains 18 residues. CDR3 sequence reads: CASSEGGLAGVLPYEQYF. The CDR3 nucleotides are TGTGCCAGCAGTGAAGGGGGACTAGCGGGGGTCCTCCCCTACGAGCAGTACTTC. Filled out from reference TRBV2 and TRBJ2-7, the complete variable domain reads EPEVTQTPSHQVTQMGQEVILRCVPISNHLYFYWYRQILGQKVEFLVSFYNNEISEKSEIFDDQFSVERPDGSNFTLKIRSTKLEDSAMYFCASSEGGLAGVLPYEQYFGPGTRLTVT.

V is TRBV6-6 and J is TRBJ2-1; D is perhaps TRBD1 (6 bases). V lost 5 bases to trimming and J lost 5 bases, with 22 bases between them. The CDR3 has 17 amino acids. Germline loops: CDR1 MNHNY, CDR2 SVGAGI (reference sequence). In DNA form, the CDR3 reads TGTGCCAGCAGTCCTGATTTGGGGGCGCGGGCCAACAATGAGCAGTTCTTC. Residues: CASSPDLGARANNEQFF.

This clone appeared once. The chain has TRBV7-9 and TRBJ1-4; D call uncertain. Germline loops: CDR1 SEHNR, CDR2 FQNEAQ (reference sequence). The CDR3 length is 15 residues. Trimming cost V 5 bases and J 4 bases, with 14 bases left between them. The DNA for the CDR3 is TGTGCCAGCAGCCCATCGGAACAGAATAATGAAAAACTGTTTTTT. Protein sequence: CASSPSEQNNEKLFF.

The V call is TRBV7-3, the J call TRBJ1-1; D perhaps matches TRBD1 (6 bases). Between the trimmed V and J ends, which lost 5 bases and 6 bases, there was a span of 13 bases. This CDR3 comprises 13 residues. Germline V gives CDR1 SGHTA, CDR2 FQGTGA. DNA of the CDR3: TGTGCCAGCAGCCTAGATCGGACAGCTGAAGCTTTCTTT. This codes for CASSLDRTAEAFF. The full variable domain, its missing parts supplied by reference TRBV7-3 and TRBJ1-1, is GAGVSQTPSNKVTEKGKYVELRCDPISGHTALYWYRQSLGQGPEFLIYFQGTGAADDSGLPNDRFFAVRPEGSVSTLKIQRTERGDSAVYLCASSLDRTAEAFFGQGTRLTVV.

The CDR3 DNA reads TGTGCCAGCAGCCGACTAGCGGGGCAAGAGACCCAGTACTTC. Translation gives CASSRLAGQETQYF. The chain is built from TRBV3-1 (or the pseudogene TRBV3-2) and TRBJ2-5; 11 bases are a match to TRBD2. V was pared by 4 bases and J by 2 bases, with 0 bases of the junction left unmatched. The germline V gene has CDR1 LGHDT and CDR2 YNNKEL (reference sequence). The CDR3 contains 14 residues.

The chain recombines TRBV6-1 with TRBJ1-4, with 9 bases matching TRBD1. Germline V gene data show CDR1 as MNHNS and CDR2 as SASEGT. The CDR3 has 16 residues. Losses at the gene ends were 4 bases for V and 8 bases for J; bases not matched to a gene: 11. CDR3 nucleotide sequence: TGTGCCAGCAGTGGACAGGGGGATTGGACCCGAGAAAAACTGTTTTTT. Protein product: CASSGQGDWTREKLFF.

A few counts support this clone. The rearrangement links TRBV6-5 to TRBJ1-2; D is undetermined. The V end lost 7 bases, the J end lost 8 bases, and 14 bases lay between the germline ends. CDR1 and CDR2 (germline): MNHEY, SVGAGI. CDR3 size: 12 residues. In DNA form, the CDR3 reads TGTGCCAGCACTAAAAGAGCGGGGGGCTACACCTTC. Translating it yields CASTKRAGGYTF.

This chain links TRBV6-5 with TRBJ2-3, with D unclear. The V and J ends lost 6 bases and 0 bases respectively, with 13 bases between them. This CDR3 comprises 15 residues. The germline V gene has CDR1 MNHEY and CDR2 SVGAGI. This CDR3 is CASRAVPVSTDTQYF. CDR3 bases: TGTGCCAGCAGGGCCGTCCCCGTGAGCACAGATACGCAGTATTTT.

V and J are TRBV7-6 and TRBJ1-2, with 12 positions matching TRBD1. The V and J ends lost 6 bases and 2 bases, in that order; junction bases with no gene match: 10. The CDR3 contains 17 residues. Germline-derived CDR1 and CDR2 are SGHVS and FNYEAQ. The CDR3 reads CASSQVGTGGTNYGYTF. CDR3 nucleotides: TGTGCCAGCAGTCAAGTTGGGACAGGGGGCACCAACTATGGCTACACCTTC.